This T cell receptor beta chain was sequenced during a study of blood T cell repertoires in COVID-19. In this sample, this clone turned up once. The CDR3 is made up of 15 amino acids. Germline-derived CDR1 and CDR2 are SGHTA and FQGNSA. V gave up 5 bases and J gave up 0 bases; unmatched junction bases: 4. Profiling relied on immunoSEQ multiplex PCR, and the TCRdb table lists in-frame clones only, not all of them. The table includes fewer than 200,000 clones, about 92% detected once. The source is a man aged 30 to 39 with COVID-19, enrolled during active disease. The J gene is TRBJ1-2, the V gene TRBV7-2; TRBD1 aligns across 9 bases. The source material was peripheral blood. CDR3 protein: CASSLQGAPNYGYTF. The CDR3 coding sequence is TGTGCCAGCAGCCTACAGGGGGCACCTAACTATGGCTACACCTTC. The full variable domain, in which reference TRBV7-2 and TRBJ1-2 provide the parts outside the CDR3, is GAGVSQSPSNKVTEKGKDVELRCDPISGHTALYWYRQSLGQGLEFLIYFQGNSAPDKSGLPSDRFSAERTGGSVSTLTIQRTQQEDSAVYLCASSLQGAPNYGYTFGSGTRLTVV.